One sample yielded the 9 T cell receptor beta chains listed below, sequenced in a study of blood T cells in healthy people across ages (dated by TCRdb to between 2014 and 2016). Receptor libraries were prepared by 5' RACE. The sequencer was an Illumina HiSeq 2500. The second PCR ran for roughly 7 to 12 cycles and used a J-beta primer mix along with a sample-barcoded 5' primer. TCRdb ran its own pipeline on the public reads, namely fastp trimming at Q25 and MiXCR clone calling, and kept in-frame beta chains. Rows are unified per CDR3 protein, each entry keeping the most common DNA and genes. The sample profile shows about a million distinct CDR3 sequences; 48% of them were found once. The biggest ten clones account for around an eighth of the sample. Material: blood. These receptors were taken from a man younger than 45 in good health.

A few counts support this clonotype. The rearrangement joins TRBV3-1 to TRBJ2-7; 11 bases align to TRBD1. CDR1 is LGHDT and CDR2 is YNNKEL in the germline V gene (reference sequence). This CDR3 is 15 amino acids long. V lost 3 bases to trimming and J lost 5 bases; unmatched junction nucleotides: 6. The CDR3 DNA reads TGTGCCAGCAGCCACCCCGGGACAGGGGGGAACGAGCAGTACTTC. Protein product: CASSHPGTGGNEQYF.

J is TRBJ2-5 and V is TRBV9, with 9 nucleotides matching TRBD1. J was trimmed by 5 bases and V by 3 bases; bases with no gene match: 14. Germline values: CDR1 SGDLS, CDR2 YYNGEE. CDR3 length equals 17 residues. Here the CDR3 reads CASSATPAMTGGETQYF. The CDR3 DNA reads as TGTGCCAGCAGCGCCACCCCCGCAATGACAGGGGGTGAGACCCAGTACTTC.

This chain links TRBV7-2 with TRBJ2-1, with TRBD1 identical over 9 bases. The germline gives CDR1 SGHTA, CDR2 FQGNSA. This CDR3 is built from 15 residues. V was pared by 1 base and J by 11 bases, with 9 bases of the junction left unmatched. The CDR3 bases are TGTGCCAGCAGCTTAGAGCGGGTGACAGGGGGACAGCAGTTCTTC. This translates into CASSLERVTGGQQFF.

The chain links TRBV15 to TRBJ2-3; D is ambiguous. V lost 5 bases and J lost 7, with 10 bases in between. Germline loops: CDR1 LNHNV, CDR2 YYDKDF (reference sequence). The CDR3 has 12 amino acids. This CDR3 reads CATSAPVNTQYF. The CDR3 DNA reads TGTGCCACCAGCGCCCCGGTAAATACGCAGTATTTT.

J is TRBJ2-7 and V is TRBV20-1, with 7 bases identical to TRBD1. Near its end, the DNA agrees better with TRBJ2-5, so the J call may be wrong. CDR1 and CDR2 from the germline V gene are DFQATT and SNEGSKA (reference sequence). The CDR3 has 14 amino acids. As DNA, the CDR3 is TGCAGTGCTAGAGTAACCAGGGGGAAGGAGACCCAGTACTTC. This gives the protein CSARVTRGKETQYF.

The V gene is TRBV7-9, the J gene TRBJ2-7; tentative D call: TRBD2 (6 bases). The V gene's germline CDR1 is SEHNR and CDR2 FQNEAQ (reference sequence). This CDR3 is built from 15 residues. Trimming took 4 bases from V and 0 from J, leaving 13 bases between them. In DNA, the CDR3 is TGTGCCAGCAGCTCAGCGCGGGGAAGCTCCTACGAGCAGTACTTC. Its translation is CASSSARGSSYEQYF.

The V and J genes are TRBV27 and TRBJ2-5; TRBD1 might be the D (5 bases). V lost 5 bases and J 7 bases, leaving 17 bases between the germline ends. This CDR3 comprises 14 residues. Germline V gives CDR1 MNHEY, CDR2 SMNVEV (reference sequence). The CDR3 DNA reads TGTGCCAGCAGTCAGGACACCCCTTTAACGACCCAGTACTTC. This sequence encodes CASSQDTPLTTQYF.

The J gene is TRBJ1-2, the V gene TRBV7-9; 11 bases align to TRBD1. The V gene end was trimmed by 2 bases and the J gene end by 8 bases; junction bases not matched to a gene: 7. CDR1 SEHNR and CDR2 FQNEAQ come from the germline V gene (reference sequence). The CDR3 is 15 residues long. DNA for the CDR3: TGTGCCAGCAGCTTATTTGGGACAGGGGGAGTGGGCTACACCTTC. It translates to CASSLFGTGGVGYTF.

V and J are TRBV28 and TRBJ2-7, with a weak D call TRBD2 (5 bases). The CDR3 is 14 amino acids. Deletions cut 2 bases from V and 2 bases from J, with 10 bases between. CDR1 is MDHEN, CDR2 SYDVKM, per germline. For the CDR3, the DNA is TGTGCCAGCAGTTTACGGGGTGCCACCTACGAGCAGTACTTC. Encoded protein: CASSLRGATYEQYF. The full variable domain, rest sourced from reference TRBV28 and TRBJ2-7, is DVKVTQSSRYLVKRTGEKVFLECVQDMDHENMFWYRQDPGLGLRLIYFSYDVKMKEKGDIPEGYSVSREKKERFSLILESASTNQTSMYLCASSLRGATYEQYFGPGTRLTVT.